This T cell receptor beta chain derives from a study of T-cell memory formation after mild COVID-19. Regarding the study as a whole: Mainly in CM and EM were contracting CD4+ clones; CD8+ were in EMRA.

V trimming: 2 bases; J trimming: 1 base; junction bases outside the gene matches: 3. The CDR3 length is 14 residues. Germline CDR1 reads SGDLS; CDR2 reads YYNGEE. Via MiXCR, TCRdb re-called the 5' RACE reads, giving one row per CDR3 protein. The data show over 150,000 distinct CDR3 sequences, approximately 13% seen once. With respect to this clonotype: What it binds is unknown.

V gene TRBV9 combines with J gene TRBJ2-7, with TRBD2 matching 7 bases. This receptor was obtained from a man aged 18 to 30 who had mild COVID-19 (a few samples of this study predate the infection). Cell type and time point are not known. The sequencing input was PBMCs or a T cell subset sorted from them (not recorded which). The CDR3 is CASSVGAGSYEQYF. CDR3 coding DNA: TGTGCCAGCAGCGTCGGAGCGGGGTCCTACGAGCAGTACTTC.